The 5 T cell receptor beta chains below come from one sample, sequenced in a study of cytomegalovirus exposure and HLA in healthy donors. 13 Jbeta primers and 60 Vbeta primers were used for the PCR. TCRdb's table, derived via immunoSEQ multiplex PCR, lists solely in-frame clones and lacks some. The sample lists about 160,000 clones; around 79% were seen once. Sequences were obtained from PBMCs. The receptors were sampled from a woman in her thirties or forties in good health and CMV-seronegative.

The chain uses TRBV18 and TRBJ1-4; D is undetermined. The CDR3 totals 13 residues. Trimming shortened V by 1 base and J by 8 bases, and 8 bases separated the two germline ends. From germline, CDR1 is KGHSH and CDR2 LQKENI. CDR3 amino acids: CASSPRGREKLFF. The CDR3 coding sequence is TGTGCCAGCTCACCACGTGGGAGGGAAAAACTGTTTTTT.

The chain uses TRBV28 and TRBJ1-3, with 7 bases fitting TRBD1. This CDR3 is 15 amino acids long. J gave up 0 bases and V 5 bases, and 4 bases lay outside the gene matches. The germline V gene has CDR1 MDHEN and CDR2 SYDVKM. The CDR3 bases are TGTGCCAGCAGTCCCCGGGACAGCTCTGGAAACACCATATATTTT. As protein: CASSPRDSSGNTIYF.

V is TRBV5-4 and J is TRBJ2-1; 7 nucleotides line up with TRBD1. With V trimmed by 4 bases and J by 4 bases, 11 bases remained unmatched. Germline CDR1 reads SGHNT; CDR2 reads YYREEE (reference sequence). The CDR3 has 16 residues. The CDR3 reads CASSQKTGKDYNEQFF. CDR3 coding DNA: TGTGCCAGCAGCCAAAAGACAGGGAAAGATTACAATGAGCAGTTCTTC.

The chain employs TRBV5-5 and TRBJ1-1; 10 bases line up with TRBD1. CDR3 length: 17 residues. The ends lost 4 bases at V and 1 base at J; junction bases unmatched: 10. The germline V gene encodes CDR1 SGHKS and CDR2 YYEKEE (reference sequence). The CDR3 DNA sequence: TGTGCCAGCAGCAGGGGACAGGGGTGGGGTAGGAACACTGAAGCTTTCTTT. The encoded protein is CASSRGQGWGRNTEAFF.

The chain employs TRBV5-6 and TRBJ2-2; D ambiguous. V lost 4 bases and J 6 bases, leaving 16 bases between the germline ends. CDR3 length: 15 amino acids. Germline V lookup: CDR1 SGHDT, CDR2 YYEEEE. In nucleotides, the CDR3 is TGTGCCAGCAGCAGCGTGTGGAGACCGTCCGGGGAGCTGTTTTTT. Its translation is CASSSVWRPSGELFF.